The sequence of this TCR beta chain was determined in a study of response to subunit inactivated influenza vaccine. Each CDR3 protein is one row after TCRdb ran MiXCR on the RT-PCR reads. The table has around 520,000 distinct CDR3 sequences, 25% seen once. The input for sequencing was CD4+ T cells sorted from PBMCs, taken roughly 5 days after vaccination. The clonotype comes from a man in his fifties who received an inactivated influenza vaccine.

The CDR3 reads CASSFRETSGSETQYF. CDR3 DNA sequence: TGCGCCAGCAGCTTTCGGGAGACTAGCGGCTCGGAGACCCAGTACTTC. The genes are TRBV5-1 and TRBJ2-5; TRBD2 matches at 9 bases. Germline V gene sequence: CDR1 SGHRS, CDR2 YFSETQ. The CDR3 runs to 16 residues. V lost 2 bases and J lost 5; bases outside the gene matches: 10.